The 21 T cell receptor beta chains presented below share a single source sample, sequenced in a study of early T cells in non-severe SARS-CoV-2 infection. MiXCR was run by TCRdb on the 5' RACE reads, yielding one entry per CDR3 protein. The table lists tens of thousands of distinct CDR3 sequences, less than 6.5% of them singletons, with roughly a tenth in the top ten. The material sequenced was whole blood. Receptor source: an adult who was a healthcare worker with PCR-confirmed SARS-CoV-2 infection or an uninfected control (not recorded which).

As concerns this clonotype: A much larger clone lies a single base off, so this may be a read error. The chain joins TRBV7-2 to TRBJ2-3, with a tentative D call TRBD2 (5 bases). Germline V gene lookup returns CDR1 SGHTA and CDR2 FQGNSA. V was cut by 1 base and J by 2 bases, with 10 bases left in between. The CDR3 length is 15 residues. DNA of the CDR3: TGTGCCAGCAGCTTAGAGCGCGGGTACACAGATACGCAGTATTTT. It translates to CASSLERGYTDTQYF.

The sample holds many counts of this clonotype. A junction boundary mismatches the germline segment, possibly from a read error. The chain employs TRBV5-4 and TRBJ2-1; D is possibly TRBD1 or TRBD2 (6 bases each). CDR1 SGHNT and CDR2 YYREEE come from the germline V gene (reference sequence). This CDR3 has 12 amino acids. This CDR3 is CASSLGAGHLIF. CDR3 nucleotide sequence: TGTGCCAGCAGCTTGGGGGCGGGACACCTAATCTTC.

By proportion, this clonotype is medium-sized. V and J are TRBV2 and TRBJ1-1, with a weak D call TRBD1 (6 bases). V was clipped by 5 bases and J by 5 bases, with 9 bases between them. The CDR3 is 12 amino acids. Looked up from germline, CDR1 is SNHLY and CDR2 is FYNNEI. The CDR3, as DNA: TGTGCCAGCAGTTATACAGGGACTGAAGCTTTCTTT. Residues: CASSYTGTEAFF.

The sample holds many counts of this clonotype. The genes are TRBV7-9 and TRBJ1-5, with a possible D match to TRBD1 (5 bases). The germline CDR1 and CDR2 sequences are SEHNR and FQNEAQ (reference sequence). Trimming took off 5 bases at V and 1 base at J, with 9 bases between the two ends. This CDR3 has 14 residues. CDR3 residues: CASSHEGSNQPQHF. The CDR3 DNA is TGTGCCAGCAGCCACGAGGGGAGCAATCAGCCCCAGCATTTT.

The chain uses TRBV5-1 and TRBJ2-7; possible D gene TRBD1, 7 bases. The CDR3 runs to 14 residues. Germline V CDR1 and CDR2: SGHRS, YFSETQ. V lost 3 bases, J lost 2 bases, and 12 bases lay in between. CDR3 coding DNA: TGCGCCAGCAGCTACGCGGGACAGACCTACGAGCAGTACTTC. It codes for CASSYAGQTYEQYF.

This chain links TRBV30 with TRBJ1-1, with D unclear. Per germline, CDR1 GTSNPN and CDR2 SVGIG (reference sequence). This CDR3 has 13 residues. The ends were cut back, 0 bases at V and 2 bases at J, with 7 bases in the middle. DNA of the CDR3: TGTGCCTGGAGTGTTATCAGAAACACTGAAGCTTTCTTT. Amino acids: CAWSVIRNTEAFF.

This clonotype has ten or more counts. In DNA form, the CDR3 reads TGTGCCAGCAGTCGGAAACCAGGGGGCGGAGAGACCCAGTACTTC. It specifies CASSRKPGGGETQYF. This chain connects TRBV6-5 to TRBJ2-5; 8 nucleotides line up with TRBD1. V lost 5 bases, J lost 4 bases, and 9 bases stayed unmatched. The CDR3 has 15 residues. From germline, CDR1 is MNHEY and CDR2 SVGAGI.

This clonotype is deemed medium-sized. The chain combines TRBV9 with TRBJ1-3; the D is unclear. Trimming took 3 bases from V and 7 from J, leaving 11 bases between them. The CDR3 length is 13 residues. Germline CDR1 and CDR2: SGDLS and YYNGEE. CDR3 sequence reads: CASSETYTNTIYF. The CDR3 DNA follows: TGTGCCAGCAGCGAGACCTATACGAACACCATATATTTT.

As to this clonotype: This may come from a read error, since a much larger clone is one base off. V gene TRBV9 combines with J gene TRBJ1-2; D gene uncertain. Germline CDR1 reads SGDLS; CDR2 reads YYNGEE. This CDR3 has 12 residues. The CDR3 sequence: CASSEDAYGYAF. The CDR3 nucleotides read TGTGCCAGCAGCGAGGACGCCTATGGCTACGCCTTC.

This clonotype was seen repeatedly, ten times or more. Written as DNA, the CDR3 is TGTGCCAGCAGCCACCTCTCCCCGGAATCTATGTACAATGAGCAGTTCTTC. It specifies CASSHLSPESMYNEQFF. The genes are TRBV3-1 and TRBJ2-1; D gene unclear. Trimming shortened V by 3 bases and J by 4 bases, and 19 bases separated the two germline ends. The CDR3 sequence is 17 residues long. In germline, CDR1 is LGHDT, CDR2 YNNKEL (reference sequence).

This clonotype was detected a few times. The rearrangement joins TRBV3-1 to TRBJ2-1; D might be TRBD1 (7 bases). Trimming stripped 1 base from V and 10 bases from J, with 11 bases between. The CDR3 is 13 amino acids. Germline V gives CDR1 LGHDT, CDR2 YNNKEL (reference sequence). CDR3 sequence: CASSQGSGGEQFF. CDR3 DNA: TGTGCCAGCAGCCAAGGTTCAGGGGGGGAGCAGTTCTTC.

This clonotype was picked up many times. The CDR3 here is CSARDGGYGYTF. The CDR3 region has the DNA TGCAGTGCTAGAGATGGGGGGTATGGCTACACCTTC. This sequence joins TRBV20-1 and TRBJ1-2; the D gene is possibly TRBD1 (5 bases). The V end lost 0 bases, the J end lost 5 bases, and 7 bases lay between the germline ends. CDR3 length: 12 amino acids. Germline V lookup: CDR1 DFQATT, CDR2 SNEGSKA (reference sequence).

This clonotype was counted many times. The chain is built from TRBV20-1 and TRBJ1-2; possibly TRBD1 for D (5 bases). CDR3 length: 15 residues. CDR1 and CDR2 (germline): DFQATT, SNEGSKA (reference sequence). Trimming removed 0 bases at V and 4 bases at J, with 15 bases between. The CDR3 sequence: CSARDLRGEAYGYTF. CDR3 bases: TGCAGTGCTAGAGATCTAAGGGGTGAAGCCTATGGCTACACCTTC.

This clonotype appeared many times. The CDR3: CSAHSHEPTGTGGPGGLEEQFF. CDR3 DNA sequence: TGCAGTGCTCATTCCCACGAACCGACCGGGACAGGGGGCCCAGGAGGGTTGGAGGAGCAGTTCTTC. The J gene is TRBJ2-1, the V gene TRBV20-1; 12 bases line up with TRBD1. Trimming at V came to 5 bases and at J to 10 bases, leaving 33 bases not matched to a gene. Germline loops: CDR1 DFQATT, CDR2 SNEGSKA (reference sequence). The length of the CDR3 is 22 residues.

This clonotype has just one count. CDR3 region: CASSRNRWETQYF. The CDR3 DNA reads as TGTGCCAGCAGTCGGAACAGGTGGGAGACCCAGTACTTC. The rearrangement uses TRBV12-3 or TRBV12-4 and TRBJ2-5, with D maybe TRBD1 (5 bases). Trimming cost V 5 bases and J 5 bases, with 12 bases left between them. The CDR3 covers 13 residues.

This clonotype was found many times. The genes are TRBV29-1 and TRBJ2-2, with D perhaps TRBD2 (6 bases). This CDR3 region has 15 residues. V was cut by 7 bases and J by 0 bases, with 15 bases left in between. The germline V gene has CDR1 SQVTM and CDR2 ANQGSEA. The CDR3 nucleotides are TGCAGCGCAGTAGTCGGGAGTACGAACACCGGGGAGCTGTTTTTT. It encodes CSAVVGSTNTGELFF.

This clonotype was detected ten times or more. This sequence joins TRBV4-1 and TRBJ2-7, with D possibly TRBD1 on 6 matching bases. Per the germline V gene, CDR1 is MGHRA and CDR2 is YSYEKL. V lost 1 base and J lost 4, with 11 bases in between. The CDR3 has 14 amino acids. In DNA, the CDR3 is TGCGCCAGCAGCCAAGGGGCACAGGGTTACGAGCAGTACGTC. This sequence encodes CASSQGAQGYEQYV.

This clonotype was counted many times. The V call is TRBV12-3 or TRBV12-4, the J call TRBJ2-7; D is possibly TRBD1 (5 bases). The CDR3 loop spans 17 amino acids. V was trimmed by 3 bases and J by 2 bases, leaving 20 bases between them. CDR3 in amino acids: CASSFGAGESITYEQYF. The DNA for the CDR3 is TGTGCCAGCAGTTTTGGGGCAGGAGAATCCATTACCTACGAGCAGTACTTC.

This clonotype is labeled as medium-sized. The chain employs TRBV5-5 and TRBJ1-5; a weak D match, TRBD1 (5 bases). The V gene lost 0 bases and the J gene lost 4 bases, with 14 bases spanning the gap. The CDR3 totals 16 residues. Germline V lookup: CDR1 SGHKS, CDR2 YYEKEE (reference sequence). The CDR3 loop reads CASSLGRGAINQPQHF. The CDR3, as DNA: TGTGCCAGCAGCTTGGGGCGTGGGGCCATAAATCAGCCCCAGCATTTT.

This clonotype was seen at least ten times. V usage is TRBV5-1 and J usage is TRBJ2-5; D uncertain. The CDR3 contains 14 residues. CDR1 and CDR2 (germline): SGHRS, YFSETQ. The V and J ends lost 0 bases and 3 bases respectively, with 9 bases between them. CDR3 region: CASSLGGAKETQYF. In nucleotides, the CDR3 is TGCGCCAGCAGCTTGGGCGGAGCGAAAGAGACCCAGTACTTC.

Many counts were recorded for this clonotype. The chain recombines TRBV6-2 or TRBV6-3 with TRBJ2-7, with 11 positions matching TRBD2. V dropped 0 bases and J dropped 3; count of bases not matched to a gene: 13. The length of the CDR3 is 19 residues. CDR1 is MNHEY, CDR2 SVGEGT, per germline. CDR3 in DNA: TGTGCCAGCAGTTACTCCCTACGGGTCCGACTAGCGGGACACTACGAGCAGTACGTC. It translates to CASSYSLRVRLAGHYEQYV.